This T cell receptor beta chain appears in the sequencing data of a study of blood T cell repertoires in COVID-19. Turning to the study itself: The origin of the acute and convalescent COVID-19 samples was the United States, Italy and Spain. From T cells, B-cell-depleted T cells, or PBMCs came the material, which was cDNA or gDNA.

The V and J ends lost 1 base and 9 bases, in that order; junction bases with no gene match: 17. The CDR3 has 18 amino acids. Germline assignment: CDR1 LNHDA and CDR2 SQIVND (reference sequence). Libraries were prepared by immunoSEQ multiplex PCR; TCRdb keeps only in-frame clonotypes and omits some of them. The table lists around 200,000 clones, 80% to 90% of them singletons. The TCR comes from a woman between 50 and 59 years old with acute or convalescent COVID-19. Sequenced input: peripheral blood. This sequence joins TRBV19 and TRBJ2-4, with 8 positions matching TRBD2. CDR3: CASSIGNTVAGMDVIQYF. The DNA of the CDR3 is TGTGCCAGTAGTATAGGAAACACCGTAGCGGGAATGGATGTCATTCAGTACTTC.